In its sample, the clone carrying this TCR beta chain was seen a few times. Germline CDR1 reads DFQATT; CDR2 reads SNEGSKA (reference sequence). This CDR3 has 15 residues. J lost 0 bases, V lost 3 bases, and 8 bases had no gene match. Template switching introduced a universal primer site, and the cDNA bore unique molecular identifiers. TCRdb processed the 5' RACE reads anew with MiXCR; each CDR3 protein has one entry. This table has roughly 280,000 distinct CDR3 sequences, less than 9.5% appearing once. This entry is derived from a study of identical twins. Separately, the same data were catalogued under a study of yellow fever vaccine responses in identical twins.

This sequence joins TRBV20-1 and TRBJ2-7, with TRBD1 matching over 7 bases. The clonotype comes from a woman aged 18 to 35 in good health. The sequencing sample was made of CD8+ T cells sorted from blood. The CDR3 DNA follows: TGCAGTGCTAGGGTGTCCGGGACAGCCTCCTACGAGCAGTACTTC. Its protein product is CSARVSGTASYEQYF.